The 27 T cell receptor beta chains presented below share a single source sample, sequenced in a study of blood T cell repertoires in COVID-19. Sequencing used immunoSEQ multiplex PCR; TCRdb keeps in-frame clones, though not all of them. The sample lists about 180,000 clones, approximately 77% occurring once. Sequencing was carried out using PBMCs or T cells enriched from blood (not recorded which). The receptors were gathered from a man between 60 and 75 years old who had recovered from COVID-19.

V and J are TRBV6-1 and TRBJ2-5; no firm D call. The CDR3 spans 13 residues. V was pared by 0 bases and J by 5 bases, with 7 bases between. The germline V gene encodes CDR1 MNHNS and CDR2 SASEGT. CDR3 region: CASSEARVETQYF. The CDR3 DNA follows: TGTGCCAGCAGTGAAGCACGGGTGGAGACCCAGTACTTC.

J is TRBJ2-1 and V is TRBV10-1, with D perhaps TRBD1 (7 bases). From germline, CDR1 is WNHNN and CDR2 SYGVQD (reference sequence). This CDR3 region has 17 residues. The ends were cut back, 11 bases at V and 2 bases at J, with 25 bases in the middle. CDR3 sequence (DNA): TGCGCCCGCCGAGGGGGCAAGGACTGGGGGGCCTACAATGAGCAGTTCTTC. This translates into CARRGGKDWGAYNEQFF.

This clone was counted once. CDR3 amino acids: CASSYKGGGTGELFF. CDR3 DNA sequence: TGTGCCAGCAGTTATAAAGGGGGCGGAACCGGGGAGCTGTTTTTT. J is TRBJ2-2 and V is TRBV11-2; 7 nucleotides match TRBD1. There are 15 residues in the CDR3. Germline-derived CDR1 and CDR2 are SGHAT and FQNNGV. The junction had 9 bases not matched to a gene; V was cut back by 6 bases and J by 5 bases. The variable domain in full, completed from reference TRBV11-2 and TRBJ2-2, reads EAGVAQSPRYKIIEKRQSVAFWCNPISGHATLYWYQQILGQGPKLLIQFQNNGVVDDSQLPKDRFSAERLKGVDSTLKIQPAKLEDSAVYLCASSYKGGGTGELFFGEGSRLTVL.

V usage is TRBV4-2 and J usage is TRBJ1-3; TRBD1 matches 8 bases. Germline CDR1 and CDR2: LGHNA and YNFKEQ. Trimming took 2 bases from V and 0 from J; bases not matched to a gene: 6. The CDR3 sequence is 17 residues long. The CDR3 sequence is CASSQPGQATSGNTIYF. CDR3 coding DNA: TGTGCCAGCAGCCAACCGGGACAGGCGACCTCTGGAAACACCATATATTTT.

V and J are TRBV19 and TRBJ2-2; D gene uncertain. V was shortened by 7 bases and J by 3 bases, with 12 bases between the two germline ends. The CDR3 consists of 14 residues. Germline loops: CDR1 LNHDA, CDR2 SQIVND (reference sequence). The CDR3 DNA reads TGTGCCAGTACCCCGCCGGTGGACACCGGGGAGCTGTTTTTT. Amino acid sequence: CASTPPVDTGELFF. The full variable domain, rest sourced from reference TRBV19 and TRBJ2-2, is DGGITQSPKYLFRKEGQNVTLSCEQNLNHDAMYWYRQDPGQGLRLIYYSQIVNDFQKGDIAEGYSVSREKKESFPLTVTSAQKNPTAFYLCASTPPVDTGELFFGEGSRLTVL.

The CDR3 region is CASSLLGQGWTYEQYF. DNA of the CDR3: TGTGCCAGCAGCTTACTGGGACAGGGGTGGACTTACGAGCAGTACTTC. The gene calls are TRBV7-9 and TRBJ2-7; 10 bases align to TRBD1. The CDR3 has 16 residues. The V segment lost 2 bases and the J segment 4 bases; nucleotides outside the gene matches: 8. The germline CDR1 and CDR2 sequences are SEHNR and FQNEAQ (reference sequence). Full variable domain (missing parts from reference TRBV7-9 and TRBJ2-7): DTGVSQNPRHKITKRGQNVTFRCDPISEHNRLYWYRQTLGQGPEFLTYFQNEAQLEKSRLLSDRFSAERPKGSFSTLEIQRTEQGDSAMYLCASSLLGQGWTYEQYFGPGTRLTVT.

V usage is TRBV5-1 and J usage is TRBJ2-4; the D gene is possibly TRBD1 (6 bases). The CDR3 has 14 residues. Germline V gene sequence: CDR1 SGHRS, CDR2 YFSETQ. V was trimmed by 6 bases and J by 6 bases, leaving 16 bases between them. CDR3 amino acids: CASTPGDWGNIQYF. In DNA, the CDR3 is TGCGCCAGCACCCCAGGGGATTGGGGAAACATTCAGTACTTC.

The chain is built from TRBV9 and TRBJ2-7; D is possibly TRBD2 (6 bases). CDR3 length: 14 residues. V was cut by 1 base and J by 5 bases, with 13 bases left in between. CDR1 is SGDLS and CDR2 is YYNGEE in the germline V gene. CDR3 sequence (DNA): TGTGCCAGCAGCGTATCCTCGGGAGTCGACGAGCAGTACTTC. Protein sequence: CASSVSSGVDEQYF.

This chain uses TRBV13 with TRBJ2-2; the match to TRBD2 covers 13 bases. Trimming at V came to 3 bases and at J to 4 bases, leaving 8 bases not matched to a gene. Per germline, CDR1 PRHDT and CDR2 FYEKMQ (reference sequence). The CDR3 totals 18 residues. This chain's CDR3 is CASSLRWTSGGLTGELFF. As DNA, the CDR3 is TGTGCCAGCAGCTTGCGTTGGACTAGCGGGGGACTCACCGGGGAGCTGTTTTTT.

V and J are TRBV5-1 and TRBJ2-1, with 14 bases matching TRBD2. The V gene end was trimmed by 4 bases and the J gene end by 3 bases; junction bases not matched to a gene: 6. From germline, CDR1 is SGHRS and CDR2 YFSETQ. CDR3 length equals 17 residues. Here the CDR3 DNA reads TGCGCCAGCAGCCTCGGACTAGCGGGAGGAATCTACAATGAGCAGTTCTTC. This encodes CASSLGLAGGIYNEQFF.

This clone has only a few counts. The chain links TRBV12-3 or TRBV12-4 to TRBJ1-5; D is ambiguous. Deletions cut 6 bases from V and 7 bases from J, with 7 bases between. The CDR3 runs to 11 residues. The CDR3 region is CASSLGQPQHF. The DNA of the CDR3 is TGTGCCAGCAGCCTCGGGCAGCCCCAGCATTTT.

This sequence joins TRBV6-1 and TRBJ1-5; TRBD1 matches at 8 bases. The germline V gene encodes CDR1 MNHNS and CDR2 SASEGT. The CDR3 totals 15 residues. V shed 3 bases and J 2 bases; nucleotides not matched to a gene: 3. CDR3 loop: CASSDPTGGNQPQHF. CDR3 sequence (DNA): TGTGCCAGCAGTGATCCGACAGGGGGCAATCAGCCCCAGCATTTT.

The CDR3 region has the DNA TGTGCCACCCTGGGGGGGGACGGAGAGACCCAGTACTTC. Amino acids: CATLGGDGETQYF. V gene TRBV24-1 combines with J gene TRBJ2-5, with 7 bases fitting TRBD2. The CDR3 has 13 residues. Germline lookup yields CDR1 KGHDR and CDR2 SFDVKD. Unmatched junction bases numbered 7, after V lost 9 bases and J lost 4 bases.

This chain uses TRBV2 with TRBJ1-2, with D possibly TRBD1 on 5 matching bases. V dropped 9 bases and J dropped 4 bases, with 12 bases sitting between them. Germline V lookup: CDR1 SNHLY, CDR2 FYNNEI. The CDR3 is 12 residues long. CDR3 protein: CASKGRGYGYTF. DNA for the CDR3: TGTGCCAGTAAGGGGAGGGGCTATGGCTACACCTTC.

The chain joins TRBV11-3 to TRBJ2-3, with 10 positions matching TRBD1. The CDR3 contains 13 residues. Unmatched junction bases numbered 1, after V lost 0 bases and J lost 10 bases. Looked up from germline, CDR1 is SGHNT and CDR2 is YENEEA. The CDR3 loop reads CASSLDGTGAQYF. Written as DNA, the CDR3 is TGTGCCAGCAGCTTAGACGGGACAGGGGCGCAGTATTTT.

This clone was seen a single time. V is TRBV28 and J is TRBJ1-2, with TRBD1 as a possible D gene (5 bases). Germline CDR1 is MDHEN and CDR2 is SYDVKM. V gave up 6 bases and J gave up 0 bases, with 8 bases separating them. CDR3 length: 13 amino acids. This chain's CDR3 is CASRVTANYGYTF. CDR3 in DNA: TGTGCCAGCAGGGTGACAGCTAACTATGGCTACACCTTC.

The rearrangement uses TRBV2 and TRBJ1-1; tentative D call: TRBD1 (6 bases). Germline V gene data show CDR1 as SNHLY and CDR2 as FYNNEI. V was clipped by 4 bases and J by 5 bases, with 14 bases between them. The CDR3 sequence is 14 residues long. The CDR3 loop is CASSGTKGVTEAFF. The CDR3 nucleotides read TGTGCCAGCAGTGGCACTAAGGGGGTTACTGAAGCTTTCTTT.

This clone was detected many times. The chain employs TRBV13 and TRBJ2-7; D might be TRBD1 (6 bases). Between the trimmed V and J ends, which lost 1 base and 1 base, there was a span of 11 bases. The CDR3 is 15 amino acids. Germline V CDR1 and CDR2: PRHDT, FYEKMQ (reference sequence). The CDR3 DNA reads as TGTGCCAGCAGCTTAGTAGGAACAGGGTCCTACGAGCAGTACTTC. It is translated as CASSLVGTGSYEQYF.

The chain recombines TRBV3-1 (or the pseudogene TRBV3-2) with TRBJ1-2; TRBD1 might be the D (5 bases). CDR1 and CDR2 from the germline V gene are LGHDT and YNNKEL (reference sequence). The V gene lost 0 bases and the J gene lost 5 bases, with 13 bases spanning the gap. The CDR3 contains 15 residues. The CDR3 protein is CASSQDFGGEYGYTF. CDR3 DNA: TGTGCCAGCAGCCAAGACTTCGGGGGGGAATATGGCTACACCTTC.

This rearrangement joins TRBV6-5 to TRBJ1-5; 7 bases line up with TRBD1. Germline trimming cut 4 bases from V and 1 base from J; bases unmatched to any gene: 7. The germline gives CDR1 MNHEY, CDR2 SVGAGI. The CDR3 runs 16 residues. The CDR3 loop reads CASSSGQSTSNQPQHF. As DNA, the CDR3 is TGTGCCAGCAGTTCGGGACAGTCCACAAGCAATCAGCCCCAGCATTTT.

The chain recombines TRBV7-9 with TRBJ2-1; TRBD2 aligns across 11 bases. V trimming: 2 bases; J trimming: 5 bases; junction bases outside the gene matches: 5. Looked up from germline, CDR1 is SEHNR and CDR2 is FQNEAQ (reference sequence). The CDR3 spans 16 residues. The CDR3 spells CASSLPGLAANNEQFF. In DNA, the CDR3 is TGTGCCAGCAGCTTACCGGGACTAGCGGCCAACAATGAGCAGTTCTTC.

This chain uses TRBV11-2 with TRBJ2-1; D perhaps matches TRBD2 (6 bases). Germline values: CDR1 SGHAT, CDR2 FQNNGV. The CDR3 extends over 15 amino acids. Trimming removed 1 base from V and 6 bases from J, with 13 bases in between. The CDR3 sequence is CASSLVRGRGNEQFF. As DNA, the CDR3 is TGTGCCAGCAGCTTAGTGCGGGGAAGAGGCAATGAGCAGTTCTTC.

The chain carries TRBV5-1 and TRBJ1-1; unclear D gene. Germline loops: CDR1 SGHRS, CDR2 YFSETQ. The CDR3 contains 14 residues. Trimming stripped 2 bases from V and 0 bases from J, with 8 bases between. In DNA, the CDR3 is TGCGCCAGCAGCTTTATTGGGCTGAACACTGAAGCTTTCTTT. This gives the protein CASSFIGLNTEAFF.

The chain carries TRBV28 and TRBJ1-1; TRBD1 is a possible D gene (5 bases). Germline CDR1 is MDHEN and CDR2 is SYDVKM. The V end lost 2 bases, the J end lost 7 bases, and 14 bases lay between the germline ends. CDR3 length: 14 residues. The CDR3 spells CASSLRQGPLEAFF. CDR3 DNA: TGTGCCAGCAGTTTAAGGCAGGGTCCGCTTGAAGCTTTCTTT. Complete variable domain (other parts from reference TRBV28 and TRBJ1-1): DVKVTQSSRYLVKRTGEKVFLECVQDMDHENMFWYRQDPGLGLRLIYFSYDVKMKEKGDIPEGYSVSREKKERFSLILESASTNQTSMYLCASSLRQGPLEAFFGQGTRLTVV.

The V call is TRBV19, the J call TRBJ2-5, with 7 positions matching TRBD2. J lost 5 bases, V lost 3 bases, and 6 bases had no gene match. The CDR3 totals 14 residues. The germline V gene has CDR1 LNHDA and CDR2 SQIVND (reference sequence). The CDR3 DNA reads as TGTGCCAGTAGTATGAGCGGGATGAGGGAGACCCAGTACTTC. It specifies CASSMSGMRETQYF.

The chain uses TRBV3-1 (or the pseudogene TRBV3-2) and TRBJ2-2; TRBD2 matches at 10 bases. The germline CDR1 and CDR2 sequences are LGHDT and YNNKEL (reference sequence). Trimming removed 4 bases from V and 7 bases from J; junction bases left unmatched: 9. CDR3 length equals 16 residues. The chain's CDR3 is CASSLRPGLAVGELFF. The DNA of the CDR3 is TGTGCCAGCAGCCTAAGACCCGGACTAGCGGTCGGGGAGCTGTTTTTT.

This chain links TRBV4-1 with TRBJ2-1, with D perhaps TRBD2 (6 bases). The length of the CDR3 is 15 residues. Germline V gives CDR1 MGHRA, CDR2 YSYEKL. The germline V and J ends were trimmed by 4 bases and 0 bases, with 10 bases remaining between them. This chain's CDR3 is CASSLRGSSYNEQFF. The CDR3 coding sequence is TGCGCCAGCAGCCTCCGGGGGAGCTCCTACAATGAGCAGTTCTTC.